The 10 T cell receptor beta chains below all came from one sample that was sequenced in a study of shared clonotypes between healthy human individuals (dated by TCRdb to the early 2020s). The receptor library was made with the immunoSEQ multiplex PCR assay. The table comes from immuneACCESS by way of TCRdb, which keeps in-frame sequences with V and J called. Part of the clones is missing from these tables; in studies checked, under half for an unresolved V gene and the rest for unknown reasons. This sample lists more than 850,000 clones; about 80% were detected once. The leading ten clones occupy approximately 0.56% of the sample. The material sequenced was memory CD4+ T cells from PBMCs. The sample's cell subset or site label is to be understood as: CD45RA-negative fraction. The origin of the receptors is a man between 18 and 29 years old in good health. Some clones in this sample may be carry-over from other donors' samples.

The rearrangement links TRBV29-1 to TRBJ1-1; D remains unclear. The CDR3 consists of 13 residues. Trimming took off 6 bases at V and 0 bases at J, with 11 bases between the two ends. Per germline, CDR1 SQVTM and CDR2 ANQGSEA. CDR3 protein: CSVGGIMNTEAFF. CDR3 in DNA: TGCAGCGTCGGAGGGATAATGAACACTGAAGCTTTCTTT.

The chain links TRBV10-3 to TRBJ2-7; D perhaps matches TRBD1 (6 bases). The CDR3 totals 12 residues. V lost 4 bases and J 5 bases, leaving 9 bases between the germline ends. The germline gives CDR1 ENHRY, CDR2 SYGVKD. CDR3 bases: TGTGCCATCAGTGTTTCAGGGGACGAGCAGTACTTC. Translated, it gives CAISVSGDEQYF.

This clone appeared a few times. CDR3 nucleotides: TGTGCCTGGAAATGGCGCTTAAGCAATCAGCCCCAGCATTTT. It codes for CAWKWRLSNQPQHF. The rearrangement joins TRBV30 to TRBJ1-5; D is undetermined. The V and J ends lost 4 bases and 1 base respectively, with 11 bases between them. Germline lookup yields CDR1 GTSNPN and CDR2 SVGIG (reference sequence). The CDR3 spans 14 residues.

In DNA form, the CDR3 reads TGTGCCAGCAGCTTGGGGGTCGTGGCGAGTCAGCCCCAGCATTTT. Translation gives CASSLGVVASQPQHF. The rearrangement joins TRBV5-5 to TRBJ1-5; D not resolved. The germline CDR1 and CDR2 sequences are SGHKS and YYEKEE (reference sequence). The V and J ends lost 0 bases and 6 bases respectively, with 13 bases between them. The CDR3 covers 15 residues.

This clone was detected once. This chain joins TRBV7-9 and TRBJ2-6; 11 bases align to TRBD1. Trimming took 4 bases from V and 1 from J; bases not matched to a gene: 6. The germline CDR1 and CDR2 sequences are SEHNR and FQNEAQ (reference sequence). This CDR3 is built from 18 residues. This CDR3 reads CASSYWTGGSSGANVLTF. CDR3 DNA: TGTGCCAGCAGCTATTGGACAGGGGGCAGTTCTGGGGCCAACGTCCTGACTTTC.

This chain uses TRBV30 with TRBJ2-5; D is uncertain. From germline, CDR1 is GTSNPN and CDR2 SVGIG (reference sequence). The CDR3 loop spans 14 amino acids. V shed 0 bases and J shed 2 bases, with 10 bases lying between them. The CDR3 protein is CAWSVSATQETQYF. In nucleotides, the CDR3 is TGTGCCTGGAGTGTATCTGCGACACAAGAGACCCAGTACTTC.

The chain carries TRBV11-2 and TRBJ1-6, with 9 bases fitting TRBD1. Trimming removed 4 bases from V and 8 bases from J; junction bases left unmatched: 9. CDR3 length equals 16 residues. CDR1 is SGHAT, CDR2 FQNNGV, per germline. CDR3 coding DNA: TGTGCCAGCAGCTCACAACCGACAGGGGGGTATTCACCCCTCCACTTT. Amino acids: CASSSQPTGGYSPLHF.

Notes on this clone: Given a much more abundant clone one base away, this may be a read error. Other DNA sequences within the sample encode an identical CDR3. The CDR3 bases are TGTGCCAGCAGTGCCCAAGAGACCCAGTACTTC. It encodes CASSAQETQYF. The V and J genes are TRBV2 and TRBJ2-5; D is ambiguous. Trimming cost V 4 bases and J 1 base, with 1 base left between them. CDR3 length: 11 residues. CDR1 and CDR2 from the germline V gene are SNHLY and FYNNEI.

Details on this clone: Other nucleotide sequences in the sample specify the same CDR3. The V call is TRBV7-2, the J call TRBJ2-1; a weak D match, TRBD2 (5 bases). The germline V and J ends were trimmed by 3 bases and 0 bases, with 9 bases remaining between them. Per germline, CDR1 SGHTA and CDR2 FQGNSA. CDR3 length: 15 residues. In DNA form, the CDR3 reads TGTGCCAGCAGCTTGGGGAGTGGCTCCTACAATGAGCAGTTCTTC. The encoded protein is CASSLGSGSYNEQFF. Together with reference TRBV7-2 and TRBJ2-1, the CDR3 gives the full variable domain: GAGVSQSPSNKVTEKGKDVELRCDPISGHTALYWYRQSLGQGLEFLIYFQGNSAPDKSGLPSDRFSAERTGGSVSTLTIQRTQQEDSAVYLCASSLGSGSYNEQFFGPGTRLTVL.

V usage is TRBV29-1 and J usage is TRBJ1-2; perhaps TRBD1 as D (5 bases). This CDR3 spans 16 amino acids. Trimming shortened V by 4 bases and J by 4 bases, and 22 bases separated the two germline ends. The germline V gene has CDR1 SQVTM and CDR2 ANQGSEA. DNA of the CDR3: TGCAGCGTTGGGAGTCAGGGAGGAGGCACTAGCTATGGCTACACCTTC. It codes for CSVGSQGGGTSYGYTF.